This entry is about one TCR beta chain. Its antigen is as yet unknown. This sample is drawn from a study of shared clonotypes between healthy human individuals. At the level of the study: The donor group consisted of two women and three men, aged 18 to 49. Findings of the study overall: With several donors compared, around 4.7% of naive CD4 clonotypes were shared.

The CDR3 extends over 18 amino acids. V shed 1 base and J shed 3 bases, with 20 bases lying between them. Per the germline V gene, CDR1 is SGHTA and CDR2 is FQGNSA. Across several immunoSEQ plates, the genomic DNA of each subset was split evenly. Original analysis: Filtering was not the same, since immunoSEQ gave junction-only sequences without quality scores. The data were produced by immunoSEQ multiplex PCR, yet TCRdb's version contains in-frame clones alone and is incomplete. That table is the source of V, J and clone size, and D and trimming were worked out from the DNA. The sample holds some 2,000,000 clones, 90% to 95% seen once.

The sample taken for sequencing was naive CD4+ T cells sorted from blood. Subset described: CD45RA+ positively selected. The genes are TRBV7-2 and TRBJ2-3; the D call may be TRBD1 or TRBD2 (5 bases each). This TCR derives from a man between 18 and 29 years old in good health. CDR3 amino acids: CASSLDPGRGRRTDTQYF. The CDR3 coding sequence is TGTGCCAGCAGCTTAGACCCGGGCCGGGGACGTAGGACAGATACGCAGTATTTT.